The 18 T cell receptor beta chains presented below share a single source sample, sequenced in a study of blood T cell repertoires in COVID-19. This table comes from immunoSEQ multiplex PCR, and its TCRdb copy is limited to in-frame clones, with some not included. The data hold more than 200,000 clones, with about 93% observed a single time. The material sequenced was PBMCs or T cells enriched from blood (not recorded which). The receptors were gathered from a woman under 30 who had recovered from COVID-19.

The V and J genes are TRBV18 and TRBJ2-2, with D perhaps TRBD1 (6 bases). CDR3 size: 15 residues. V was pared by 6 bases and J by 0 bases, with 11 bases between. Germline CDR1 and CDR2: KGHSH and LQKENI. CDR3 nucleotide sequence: TGTGCCAGCTCTCCGAAGGGGGCGAACACCGGGGAGCTGTTTTTT. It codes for CASSPKGANTGELFF.

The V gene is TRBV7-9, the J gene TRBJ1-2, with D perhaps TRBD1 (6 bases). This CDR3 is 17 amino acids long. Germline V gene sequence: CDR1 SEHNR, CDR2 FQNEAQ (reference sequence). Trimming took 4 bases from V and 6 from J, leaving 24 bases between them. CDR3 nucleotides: TGTGCCAGCAGCTCTTATGGCAGACAGGAGGAAGAGGATGGCTACACCTTC. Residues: CASSSYGRQEEEDGYTF. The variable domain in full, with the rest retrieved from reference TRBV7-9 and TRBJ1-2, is DTGVSQNPRHKITKRGQNVTFRCDPISEHNRLYWYRQTLGQGPEFLTYFQNEAQLEKSRLLSDRFSAERPKGSFSTLEIQRTEQGDSAMYLCASSSYGRQEEEDGYTFGSGTRLTVV.

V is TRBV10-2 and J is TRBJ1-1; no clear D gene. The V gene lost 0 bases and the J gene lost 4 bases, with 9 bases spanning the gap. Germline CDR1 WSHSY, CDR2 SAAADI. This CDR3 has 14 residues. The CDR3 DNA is TGCGCCAGCAGTGAGTCGATGAGGGCCACTGAAGCTTTCTTT. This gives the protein CASSESMRATEAFF.

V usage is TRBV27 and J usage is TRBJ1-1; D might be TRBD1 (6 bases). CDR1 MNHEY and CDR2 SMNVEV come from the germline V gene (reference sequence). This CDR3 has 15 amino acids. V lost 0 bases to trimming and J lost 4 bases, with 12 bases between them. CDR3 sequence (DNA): TGTGCCAGCAGTTTATCCCCTCAGGGGAGCACTGAAGCTTTCTTT. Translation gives CASSLSPQGSTEAFF.

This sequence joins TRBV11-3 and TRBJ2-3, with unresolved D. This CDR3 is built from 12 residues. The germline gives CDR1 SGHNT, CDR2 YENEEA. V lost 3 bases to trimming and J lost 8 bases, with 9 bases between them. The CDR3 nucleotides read TGTGCCAGCAGCTTGGCGGTCGGTACGCAGTATTTT. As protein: CASSLAVGTQYF.

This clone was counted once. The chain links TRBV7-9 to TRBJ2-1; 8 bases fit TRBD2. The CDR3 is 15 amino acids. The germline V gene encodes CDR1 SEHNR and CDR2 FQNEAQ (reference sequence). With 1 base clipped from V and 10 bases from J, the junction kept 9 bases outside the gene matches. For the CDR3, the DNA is TGTGCCAGCAGCTTAGGATCGGGAGGGGTACGGGAGCAGTTCTTC. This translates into CASSLGSGGVREQFF.

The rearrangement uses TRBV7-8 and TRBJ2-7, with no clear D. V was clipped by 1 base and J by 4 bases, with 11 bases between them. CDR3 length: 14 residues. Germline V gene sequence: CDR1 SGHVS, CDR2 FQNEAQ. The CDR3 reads CASSLDNAEYEQYF. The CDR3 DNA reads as TGTGCCAGCAGCTTAGATAACGCGGAGTACGAGCAGTACTTC.

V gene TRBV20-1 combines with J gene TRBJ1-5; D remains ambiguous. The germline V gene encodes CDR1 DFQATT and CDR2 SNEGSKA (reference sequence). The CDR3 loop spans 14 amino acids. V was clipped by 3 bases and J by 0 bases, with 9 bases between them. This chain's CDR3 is CSASSGFSNQPQHF. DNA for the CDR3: TGCAGTGCTAGTTCCGGGTTTAGCAATCAGCCCCAGCATTTT.

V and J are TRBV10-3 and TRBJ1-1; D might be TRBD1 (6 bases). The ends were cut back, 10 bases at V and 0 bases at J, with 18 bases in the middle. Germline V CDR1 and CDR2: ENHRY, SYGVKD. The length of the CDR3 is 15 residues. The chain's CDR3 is CATTRQASMNTEAFF. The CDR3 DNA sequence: TGTGCCACCACGAGACAGGCCTCCATGAACACTGAAGCTTTCTTT.

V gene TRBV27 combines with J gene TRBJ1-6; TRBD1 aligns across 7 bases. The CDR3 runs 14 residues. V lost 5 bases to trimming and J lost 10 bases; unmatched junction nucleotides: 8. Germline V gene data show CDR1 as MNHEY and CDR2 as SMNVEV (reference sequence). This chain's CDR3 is CASSRTGDWSPLHF. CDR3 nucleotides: TGTGCCAGCAGTCGAACAGGGGATTGGTCACCCCTCCACTTT.

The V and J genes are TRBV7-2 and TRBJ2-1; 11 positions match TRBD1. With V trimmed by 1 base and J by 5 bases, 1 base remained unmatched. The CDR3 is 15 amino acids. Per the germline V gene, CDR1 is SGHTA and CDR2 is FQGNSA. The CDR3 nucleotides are TGTGCCAGCAGCTTAGGGACAGGGGGCAACAATGAGCAGTTCTTC. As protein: CASSLGTGGNNEQFF.

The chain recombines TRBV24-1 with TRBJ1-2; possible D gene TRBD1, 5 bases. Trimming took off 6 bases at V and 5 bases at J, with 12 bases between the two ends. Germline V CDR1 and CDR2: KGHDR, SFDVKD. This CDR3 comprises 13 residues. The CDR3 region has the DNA TGTGCCACCAGTAGTAATTCAGGGTATGGCTACACCTTC. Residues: CATSSNSGYGYTF.

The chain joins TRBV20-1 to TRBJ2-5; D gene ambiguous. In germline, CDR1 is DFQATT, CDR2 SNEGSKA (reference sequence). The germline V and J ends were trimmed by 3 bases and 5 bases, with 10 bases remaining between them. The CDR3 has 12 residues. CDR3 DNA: TGCAGTGCTAGTCCCCTTTCCGAGACCCAGTACTTC. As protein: CSASPLSETQYF.

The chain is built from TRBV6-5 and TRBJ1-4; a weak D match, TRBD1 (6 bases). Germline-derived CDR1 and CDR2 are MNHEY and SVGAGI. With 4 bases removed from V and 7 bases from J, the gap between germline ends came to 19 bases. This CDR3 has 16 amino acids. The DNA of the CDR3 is TGTGCCAGCAGTTCCACTACGGGGGGCAGGGGTGAAAAACTGTTTTTT. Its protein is CASSSTTGGRGEKLFF.

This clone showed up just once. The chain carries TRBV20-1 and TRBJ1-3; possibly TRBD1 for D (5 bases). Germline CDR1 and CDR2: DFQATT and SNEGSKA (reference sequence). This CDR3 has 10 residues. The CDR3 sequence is CETTRDTIYF. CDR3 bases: TGCGAAACAACCAGGGACACCATATATTTT.

CDR3 loop: CASSLGTGGPYGYTF. The CDR3 DNA reads TGTGCCAGCAGTTTAGGGACAGGGGGACCCTATGGCTACACCTTC. This sequence joins TRBV28 and TRBJ1-2; TRBD1 aligns across 11 bases. V shed 2 bases and J 4 bases; nucleotides not matched to a gene: 3. Germline lookup yields CDR1 MDHEN and CDR2 SYDVKM. This CDR3 contains 15 residues.

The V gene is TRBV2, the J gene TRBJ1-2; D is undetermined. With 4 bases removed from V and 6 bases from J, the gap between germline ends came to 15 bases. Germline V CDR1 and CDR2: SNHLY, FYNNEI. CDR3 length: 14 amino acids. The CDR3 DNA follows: TGTGCCAGCAGTGCCCTCCTCATCTATGATGGCTACACCTTC. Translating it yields CASSALLIYDGYTF.

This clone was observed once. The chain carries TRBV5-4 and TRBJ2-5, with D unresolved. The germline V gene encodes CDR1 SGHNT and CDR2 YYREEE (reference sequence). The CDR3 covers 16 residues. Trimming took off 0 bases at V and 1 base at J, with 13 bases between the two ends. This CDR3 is CASSLDQAPPQETQYF. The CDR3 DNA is TGTGCCAGCAGCTTGGATCAGGCCCCACCCCAAGAGACCCAGTACTTC. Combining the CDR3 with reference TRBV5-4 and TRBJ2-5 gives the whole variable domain ETGVTQSPTHLIKTRGQQVTLRCSSQSGHNTVSWYQQALGQGPQFIFQYYREEENGRGNFPPRFSGLQFPNYSSELNVNALELDDSALYLCASSLDQAPPQETQYFGPGTRLLVL.